These 13 T cell receptor beta chains were sequenced from one sample in a study of cytomegalovirus exposure and HLA in healthy donors. Measured with immunoSEQ multiplex PCR; TCRdb has only the in-frame clones, and not every one. This table has some 180,000 clones, around nine tenths appearing once. Sequencing was performed on PBMCs. These receptors all come from a man aged 25-40 years in good health and CMV-seropositive.

A word on this clone: Within the sample, other DNA sequences also encode this same CDR3. The V call is TRBV6-5, the J call TRBJ1-1; no clear D gene. V was trimmed by 3 bases and J by 8 bases, leaving 10 bases between them. The germline gives CDR1 MNHEY, CDR2 SVGAGI. The CDR3 runs to 12 residues. In nucleotides, the CDR3 is TGTGCCAGCAGTTATTTGGGTACGGAAGCTTTCTTT. Amino acids: CASSYLGTEAFF.

The genes are TRBV6-1 and TRBJ2-2, with D uncertain. The germline V gene encodes CDR1 MNHNS and CDR2 SASEGT. The CDR3 spans 14 residues. V lost 5 bases and J 5 bases, leaving 12 bases between the germline ends. The CDR3 here is CASSPAAPTGELFF. The CDR3 DNA sequence: TGTGCCAGCAGTCCGGCAGCGCCAACCGGGGAGCTGTTTTTT.

The rearrangement joins TRBV5-1 to TRBJ2-7, with 7 bases aligning to TRBD2. CDR1 and CDR2 from the germline V gene are SGHRS and YFSETQ. The CDR3 contains 13 residues. Trimming took 3 bases from V and 6 from J; bases not matched to a gene: 6. The chain's CDR3 is CASSSSGRSEQYF. CDR3 in DNA: TGCGCCAGCAGCTCGTCCGGGAGGAGCGAGCAGTACTTC.

The chain couples TRBV30 to TRBJ1-4; TRBD1 is a possible D gene (6 bases). CDR1 is GTSNPN and CDR2 is SVGIG in the germline V gene (reference sequence). This CDR3 spans 15 amino acids. The V end lost 0 bases, the J end lost 6 bases, and 14 bases lay between the germline ends. CDR3 DNA: TGTGCCTGGAGTGTAGGGGGTCCTTTGTATGAAAAACTGTTTTTT. This encodes CAWSVGGPLYEKLFF.

The chain links TRBV20-1 to TRBJ1-2, with D perhaps matching TRBD1 (6 bases). In germline, CDR1 is DFQATT, CDR2 SNEGSKA (reference sequence). V lost 7 bases and J 6 bases, leaving 12 bases between the germline ends. The CDR3 extends over 11 amino acids. CDR3 amino acids: CSDGGPDGYTF. The CDR3 DNA reads TGCAGTGATGGGGGGCCTGATGGCTACACCTTC.

V gene TRBV29-1 combines with J gene TRBJ2-1; weak D call: TRBD2 (6 bases). Trimming removed 8 bases from V and 6 bases from J, with 14 bases in between. Germline V lookup: CDR1 SQVTM, CDR2 ANQGSEA. The CDR3 is 12 residues long. Written as DNA, the CDR3 is TGCAGCTCGAAGACTAGATCCAATGAGCAGTTCTTC. This encodes CSSKTRSNEQFF.

The rearrangement links TRBV9 to TRBJ1-1; perhaps TRBD1 as D (6 bases). This CDR3 is built from 14 residues. CDR1 is SGDLS and CDR2 is YYNGEE in the germline V gene. The ends were cut back, 4 bases at V and 5 bases at J, with 15 bases in the middle. CDR3 residues: CASSQTRGWTEAFF. DNA for the CDR3: TGTGCCAGCAGCCAGACCAGGGGATGGACTGAAGCTTTCTTT. Based on the CDR3 plus reference TRBV9 and TRBJ1-1, the full variable domain is DSGVTQTPKHLITATGQRVTLRCSPRSGDLSVYWYQQSLDQGLQFLIQYYNGEERAKGNILERFSAQQFPDLHSELNLSSLELGDSALYFCASSQTRGWTEAFFGQGTRLTVV.

With respect to this clone: The sample holds other DNA sequences that translate to the same CDR3. V and J are TRBV20-1 and TRBJ2-3; D is ambiguous. The CDR3 sequence is 11 residues long. Germline-derived CDR1 and CDR2 are DFQATT and SNEGSKA (reference sequence). Trimming removed 1 base from V and 1 base from J, with 0 bases in between. Here the CDR3 DNA reads TGCAGTGCTAGAGGCACAGATACGCAGTATTTT. Protein: CSARGTDTQYF.

V usage is TRBV6-1 and J usage is TRBJ2-5, with TRBD2 matching over 7 bases. J gave up 3 bases and V 1 base, and 5 bases lay outside the gene matches. CDR1 is MNHNS, CDR2 SASEGT, per germline. The CDR3 loop spans 15 amino acids. CDR3 sequence reads: CASSEVGLAEETQYF. CDR3 DNA: TGTGCCAGCAGTGAAGTAGGGCTAGCGGAAGAGACCCAGTACTTC.

The chain employs TRBV18 and TRBJ2-3, with a weak D call TRBD1 (6 bases). Germline lookup yields CDR1 KGHSH and CDR2 LQKENI. This CDR3 region has 16 residues. V gave up 4 bases and J gave up 4 bases, with 18 bases separating them. The CDR3 is CASSRQGSPKADTQYF. The DNA of the CDR3 is TGTGCCAGCTCACGGCAGGGGAGCCCAAAGGCAGATACGCAGTATTTT.

The chain joins TRBV7-3 to TRBJ2-1, with a possible D match to TRBD1 (5 bases). The ends were cut back, 3 bases at V and 1 base at J, with 7 bases in the middle. Per the germline V gene, CDR1 is SGHTA and CDR2 is FQGTGA. This CDR3 has 14 residues. The CDR3 DNA reads TGTGCCAGCAGCTTGCAGGGTTCCTACAATGAGCAGTTCTTC. It yields the protein CASSLQGSYNEQFF.

Notes on this clone: This sample includes further DNA sequences coding for the same CDR3. The J gene is TRBJ2-7, the V gene TRBV30, with D unclear. The V end lost 0 bases, the J end lost 0 bases, and 6 bases lay between the germline ends. The germline V gene encodes CDR1 GTSNPN and CDR2 SVGIG (reference sequence). The CDR3 spans 13 residues. CDR3 sequence reads: CAWSVAGSYEQYF. CDR3 coding DNA: TGTGCCTGGAGTGTGGCCGGCTCCTACGAGCAGTACTTC.

V and J are TRBV2 and TRBJ1-1, with D perhaps matching TRBD1 (6 bases). This CDR3 has 13 residues. V was shortened by 7 bases and J by 1 base, with 10 bases between the two germline ends. Looked up from germline, CDR1 is SNHLY and CDR2 is FYNNEI. The CDR3 protein is CASNRQANTEAFF. Here the CDR3 DNA reads TGTGCCAGCAACCGACAGGCGAACACTGAAGCTTTCTTT.